The 26 T cell receptor beta chains below were found in one sample sequenced in a study of blood T cell repertoires in COVID-19. Measured with immunoSEQ multiplex PCR; TCRdb has only the in-frame clones, and not every one. The data contain 90,000 or so clones, about 85% of them singletons. The sequencing input was peripheral blood. These receptors came from a man of 80 years or more with active or convalescent COVID-19.

The J gene is TRBJ2-6, the V gene TRBV19, with a tentative D call TRBD1 (5 bases). This CDR3 region has 17 residues. Looked up from germline, CDR1 is LNHDA and CDR2 is SQIVND (reference sequence). Deletions cut 2 bases from V and 0 bases from J, with 11 bases between. The CDR3 region is CASSIWQGYSGANVLTF. The DNA for the CDR3 is TGTGCCAGTAGTATATGGCAGGGTTACTCTGGGGCCAACGTCCTGACTTTC.

The chain links TRBV6-5 to TRBJ2-2, with D unresolved. Trimming left V 6 bases short and J 4 bases short, with 9 bases between. The CDR3 runs to 13 residues. CDR1 and CDR2 (germline): MNHEY, SVGAGI. The CDR3 bases are TGTGCCAGCAGACAGATGGGCACCGGGGAGCTGTTTTTT. Its protein product is CASRQMGTGELFF.

The chain carries TRBV5-5 and TRBJ2-7; maybe TRBD1 (6 bases). Trimming took off 4 bases at V and 5 bases at J, with 13 bases between the two ends. The CDR3 contains 13 residues. Per the germline V gene, CDR1 is SGHKS and CDR2 is YYEKEE (reference sequence). The CDR3: CASSLRDIDEQYF. CDR3 bases: TGTGCCAGCAGCCTCCGGGACATCGACGAGCAGTACTTC.

This clone was recorded only once. This chain uses TRBV6-5 with TRBJ1-1, with a tentative D call TRBD1 (5 bases). V lost 0 bases and J 5 bases, leaving 7 bases between the germline ends. The CDR3 is 13 residues long. Per germline, CDR1 MNHEY and CDR2 SVGAGI. The CDR3 sequence is CASSYSPGTEAFF. The CDR3 region has the DNA TGTGCCAGCAGTTACTCCCCAGGGACTGAAGCTTTCTTT.

V and J are TRBV2 and TRBJ2-1; the D gene is possibly TRBD2 (6 bases). V lost 5 bases, J lost 1 base, and 9 bases lay in between. Germline V gene sequence: CDR1 SNHLY, CDR2 FYNNEI. CDR3 length: 14 amino acids. The CDR3 loop is CASSPGLSYNEQFF. The CDR3 region has the DNA TGTGCCAGCAGTCCCGGACTATCCTACAATGAGCAGTTCTTC. Variable domain in full (rest from reference TRBV2 and TRBJ2-1): EPEVTQTPSHQVTQMGQEVILRCVPISNHLYFYWYRQILGQKVEFLVSFYNNEISEKSEIFDDQFSVERPDGSNFTLKIRSTKLEDSAMYFCASSPGLSYNEQFFGPGTRLTVL.

The chain uses TRBV9 and TRBJ2-1; 11 bases align to TRBD2. After removal of 4 bases from V and 7 bases from J, the junction contained 7 bases not matched to a gene. Germline assignment: CDR1 SGDLS and CDR2 YYNGEE. The CDR3 spans 15 residues. In nucleotides, the CDR3 is TGTGCCAGCAGCCCATGGGTAGCGGGGGGGAATGAGCAGTTCTTC. Translation gives CASSPWVAGGNEQFF.

This clone has a handful of counts. This chain connects TRBV2 to TRBJ2-2, with D possibly matching TRBD1 (5 bases). This CDR3 region has 14 residues. Trimming stripped 6 bases from V and 0 bases from J, with 8 bases between. Germline V gives CDR1 SNHLY, CDR2 FYNNEI. The chain's CDR3 is CASRGHSNTGELFF. The CDR3 coding sequence is TGTGCCAGCAGGGGGCATTCGAACACCGGGGAGCTGTTTTTT.

The chain combines TRBV15 with TRBJ1-2; a possible D gene is TRBD1 (6 bases). This CDR3 contains 15 residues. V lost 0 bases and J lost 0, with 8 bases in between. Germline V gene lookup returns CDR1 LNHNV and CDR2 YYDKDF (reference sequence). DNA for the CDR3: TGTGCCACCAGCAGAGAGACAGGAGCTAACTATGGCTACACCTTC. Translation: CATSRETGANYGYTF.

V gene TRBV5-6 combines with J gene TRBJ2-5; 7 bases are shared with TRBD1. Germline trimming cut 4 bases from V and 5 bases from J; bases unmatched to any gene: 5. This CDR3 spans 13 amino acids. Per germline, CDR1 SGHDT and CDR2 YYEEEE. The CDR3 DNA sequence: TGTGCCAGCAGCCTGACAGGGCGGGAGACCCAGTACTTC. Residues: CASSLTGRETQYF.

The chain carries TRBV11-2 and TRBJ2-7; D is possibly TRBD1 (5 bases). The CDR3 length is 12 residues. Trimming took off 5 bases at V and 5 bases at J, with 10 bases between the two ends. Germline loops: CDR1 SGHAT, CDR2 FQNNGV. The CDR3 DNA reads TGTGCCAGCAGCCTGTTAGGGGACGAGCAGTACTTC. The encoded protein is CASSLLGDEQYF. Full variable domain (remainder filled in from reference TRBV11-2 and TRBJ2-7): EAGVAQSPRYKIIEKRQSVAFWCNPISGHATLYWYQQILGQGPKLLIQFQNNGVVDDSQLPKDRFSAERLKGVDSTLKIQPAKLEDSAVYLCASSLLGDEQYFGPGTRLTVT.

This clone was seen more than once but under ten times. J is TRBJ1-2 and V is TRBV7-8, with no clear D. From germline, CDR1 is SGHVS and CDR2 FQNEAQ. V was clipped by 1 base and J by 0 bases, with 6 bases between them. The CDR3 extends over 14 amino acids. The CDR3 region is CASSLGSANYGYTF. The CDR3 DNA is TGTGCCAGCAGCTTAGGATCAGCTAACTATGGCTACACCTTC.

V is TRBV9 and J is TRBJ1-2; D not certain. Trimming took 3 bases from V and 8 from J, leaving 17 bases between them. The CDR3 has 14 amino acids. Per germline, CDR1 SGDLS and CDR2 YYNGEE. For the CDR3, the DNA is TGTGCCAGCAGCGCACAGCTCGCCCCAGGCGGCTACACCTTC. Protein: CASSAQLAPGGYTF.

This clone has only a few counts. The gene calls are TRBV5-1 and TRBJ2-7, with 9 bases identical to TRBD1. Germline loops: CDR1 SGHRS, CDR2 YFSETQ. After removal of 5 bases from V and 4 bases from J, the junction contained 7 bases not matched to a gene. The CDR3 runs 14 residues. CDR3 nucleotides: TGCGCCAGCAGTACAACAGGGGGCCAGTACGAGCAGTACTTC. Translating it yields CASSTTGGQYEQYF.

The chain uses TRBV7-6 and TRBJ2-1; 7 positions agree with TRBD1. Per the germline V gene, CDR1 is SGHVS and CDR2 is FNYEAQ. With V trimmed by 0 bases and J by 5 bases, 7 bases remained unmatched. The CDR3 runs 16 residues. The CDR3, as DNA: TGTGCCAGCAGCTTAGCACCTTTGGACAGGCACAATGAGCAGTTCTTC. It yields the protein CASSLAPLDRHNEQFF. Full variable domain (missing parts from reference TRBV7-6 and TRBJ2-1): GAGVSQSPRYKVTKRGQDVALRCDPISGHVSLYWYRQALGQGPEFLTYFNYEAQQDKSGLPNDRFSAERPEGSISTLTIQRTEQRDSAMYRCASSLAPLDRHNEQFFGPGTRLTVL.

This clone is classed as medium-sized. The chain combines TRBV19 with TRBJ2-7; 8 bases match TRBD2. The V and J ends lost 8 bases and 4 bases, in that order; junction bases with no gene match: 10. Per germline, CDR1 LNHDA and CDR2 SQIVND (reference sequence). CDR3 length equals 14 residues. The CDR3 reads CASGVTSDSYEQYF. The CDR3 DNA reads TGTGCCAGTGGGGTGACTAGCGACTCGTACGAGCAGTACTTC.

V usage is TRBV20-1 and J usage is TRBJ1-1; no reliable D call. Germline loops: CDR1 DFQATT, CDR2 SNEGSKA (reference sequence). The CDR3 covers 11 residues. V shed 6 bases and J shed 10 bases, with 15 bases lying between them. The CDR3 DNA reads as TGCAGTGCCAGTCGTGGAGAGGCAGCTTTCTTT. Translated: CSASRGEAAFF.

The rearrangement uses TRBV30 and TRBJ2-3, with 8 nucleotides matching TRBD2. Germline CDR1 GTSNPN, CDR2 SVGIG (reference sequence). V lost 1 base and J lost 2; bases outside the gene matches: 8. This CDR3 comprises 16 residues. CDR3 amino acids: CAWSASSGGDTDTQYF. The CDR3 coding sequence is TGTGCCTGGAGTGCCTCCTCGGGGGGGGACACAGATACGCAGTATTTT.

The V call is TRBV18, the J call TRBJ1-2; D ambiguous. Trimming removed 3 bases from V and 4 bases from J, with 15 bases in between. CDR3 length: 15 amino acids. The V gene's germline CDR1 is KGHSH and CDR2 LQKENI. CDR3 sequence (DNA): TGTGCCAGCTCACCGGAGGCAGACCCTCCCTATGGCTACACCTTC. It is translated as CASSPEADPPYGYTF.

The chain has TRBV6-5 and TRBJ2-7; 7 positions match TRBD1. Germline V lookup: CDR1 MNHEY, CDR2 SVGAGI. Trimming cost V 8 bases and J 5 bases; bases outside gene matches: 9. The CDR3 has 13 residues. CDR3 bases: TGTGCCAGCTTCGACAGGGCGTCAAACGAGCAGTACTTC. This codes for CASFDRASNEQYF.

The sample holds a few counts of this clone. The chain employs TRBV14 and TRBJ1-4; tentative D call: TRBD1 (6 bases). V was pared by 1 base and J by 11 bases, with 11 bases between. This CDR3 comprises 13 residues. Germline V gives CDR1 SGHDN, CDR2 FVKESK. The CDR3: CASSQVGTTKLFF. The DNA of the CDR3 is TGTGCCAGCAGCCAAGTTGGGACAACTAAACTGTTTTTT. Full variable domain (rest looked up from reference TRBV14 and TRBJ1-4): EAGVTQFPSHSVIEKGQTVTLRCDPISGHDNLYWYRRVMGKEIKFLLHFVKESKQDESGMPNNRFLAERTGGTYSTLKVQPAELEDSGVYFCASSQVGTTKLFFGSGTQLSVL.

This rearrangement joins TRBV5-1 to TRBJ2-3; 14 nucleotides align to TRBD2. This CDR3 is built from 18 residues. The V gene end was trimmed by 4 bases and the J gene end by 2 bases; junction bases not matched to a gene: 9. Germline V lookup: CDR1 SGHRS, CDR2 YFSETQ. The CDR3 is CASSAGTSGGIFTDTQYF. The CDR3 DNA reads TGCGCCAGCAGCGCTGGGACTAGCGGGGGAATCTTCACAGATACGCAGTATTTT.

The chain uses TRBV5-1 and TRBJ1-2; 7 nucleotides align to TRBD1. The germline V gene encodes CDR1 SGHRS and CDR2 YFSETQ. Trimming at V came to 5 bases and at J to 9 bases, leaving 10 bases not matched to a gene. The length of the CDR3 is 13 residues. CDR3 sequence (DNA): TGCGCCAGCAGGTCGGAAGGGGGCGTCCGCTACACCTTC. Encoded protein: CASRSEGGVRYTF.

Here the CDR3 reads CASKQDSVNQPQHF. The CDR3 DNA follows: TGTGCCAGCAAACAGGACAGCGTAAATCAGCCCCAGCATTTT. The rearrangement links TRBV2 to TRBJ1-5; TRBD1 is a possible D gene (6 bases). V lost 7 bases, J lost 4 bases, and 14 bases lay in between. The CDR3 has 14 amino acids. Germline lookup yields CDR1 SNHLY and CDR2 FYNNEI.

V is TRBV5-1 and J is TRBJ2-7; TRBD1 matches 11 bases. Germline V CDR1 and CDR2: SGHRS, YFSETQ. The V segment lost 5 bases and the J segment 6 bases; nucleotides outside the gene matches: 4. CDR3 length: 13 residues. The DNA of the CDR3 is TGCGCCAGCAGACGGACAGGGGGCCCCGAGCAGTACTTC. Translated: CASRRTGGPEQYF.

The V call is TRBV5-5, the J call TRBJ2-2; tentative D call: TRBD1 (6 bases). The length of the CDR3 is 15 residues. The germline CDR1 and CDR2 sequences are SGHKS and YYEKEE (reference sequence). Trimming stripped 3 bases from V and 6 bases from J, with 15 bases between. CDR3: CASSSRLSGAGELFF. The CDR3 nucleotides are TGTGCCAGCAGCTCGCGCCTTTCAGGGGCCGGGGAGCTGTTTTTT.

This sequence joins TRBV18 and TRBJ1-5; weak D call: TRBD1 (5 bases). V was pared by 3 bases and J by 0 bases, with 9 bases between. The germline gives CDR1 KGHSH, CDR2 LQKENI. The CDR3 covers 15 residues. Here the CDR3 DNA reads TGTGCCAGCTCACCCGAGACAGATAGCAATCAGCCCCAGCATTTT. This codes for CASSPETDSNQPQHF.